This T cell receptor beta chain appears in the sequencing data of a study of response to subunit inactivated influenza vaccine. In TCRdb, the RT-PCR reads were re-called with MiXCR into one record per CDR3 protein. This sample yields approximately 530,000 distinct CDR3 sequences, of which 10% to 15% are seen a single time; about 12% belongs to the top ten. Germline assignment: CDR1 MNHEY and CDR2 SVGEGT. CDR3 length: 12 amino acids. Trimming stripped 7 bases from V and 10 bases from J, with 13 bases between. Remarks on this clonotype: Its antigen is as yet unknown.

General study points: Every seasonal influenza vaccination brings in few new T cells, the authors suggested.

V and J are TRBV6-2 or TRBV6-3 and TRBJ2-2, with D perhaps assigned TRBD1 or TRBD2 (6 bases each). This TCR was recovered from a man aged 50 or older who received an inactivated influenza vaccine. This specimen consisted of PBMCs from blood, obtained roughly 47 days after vaccination. As DNA, the CDR3 is TGTGCCAGCAAAACAGGGAGGCCGGAGCTGTTTTTT. Translated: CASKTGRPELFF.